This T cell receptor (beta chain) was observed in a study of beta chain features in type 1 diabetes. The study's findings and limits: A moderate, significant TCRB CDR3 shortening appeared in type 1 diabetes across four CD4+ subsets.

As regards this clone: What it binds is unknown.

The sequenced template was cDNA made from the entire isolated RNA. Some 4 million reads were obtained on average from naive, central memory and regulatory T cell samples. Generated by immunoSEQ multiplex PCR, the TCRdb table keeps only in-frame clones and is missing some. The data contain fewer than 500,000 clones, approximately 14% of them singletons. V was clipped by 0 bases and J by 0 bases, with 12 bases between them. Germline CDR1 and CDR2: MNHEY and SVGAGI. The length of the CDR3 is 16 residues. Each donor gave one heparinised blood draw averaging about 120 mL. This chain connects TRBV6-5 to TRBJ2-7, with D perhaps TRBD1 (5 bases). Material for sequencing was naive CD4+ T cells from blood. This TCR was recovered from a man aged 30-40 years in good health. CDR3 sequence (DNA): TGTGCCAGCAGTTACTCTGGAGTAGGGGCCTCCTACGAGCAGTACTTC. Amino acid sequence: CASSYSGVGASYEQYF.